This T cell receptor beta chain was sequenced in a study of T cells in Graves' hyperthyroidism and ophthalmopathy. The study's findings and limits: A model of 13 V-J pairs discriminated ophthalmopathy from stable hyperthyroidism. Most thyroid clonotypes expanded above 0.001 were also detected in blood.

This clonotype turned up a few times. The antigen is undetermined. V lost 6 bases and J 0 bases, leaving 11 bases between the germline ends. Germline V gene data show CDR1 as DFQATT and CDR2 as SNEGSKA (reference sequence). The CDR3 spans 14 residues. The study based diagnoses on clinical symptoms, serum thyroxine and TRAb, thyroid ultrasound and orbital computed tomography. The CDR3 regions of TCR beta were amplified from RNA transcripts. Carried out on the TCR CDR3, a first-round RT-PCR used the HTBI primer set. TCRdb itself ran the multiplex PCR reads through MiXCR, one entry per CDR3 protein. The sample carries approximately 330,000 distinct CDR3 sequences, around a fifth recorded once.

The TCR sequence derives from a woman in her forties or fifties with Graves' hyperthyroidism. The chain has TRBV20-1 and TRBJ2-2; weak D call: TRBD1 (6 bases). Specimen: blood. CDR3 protein: CSAGDTSNTGELFF. CDR3 DNA sequence: TGCAGTGCGGGGGACACTTCGAACACCGGGGAGCTGTTTTTT.